The next 10 T cell receptor beta chains were all read from a single sample in a study of shared T cell receptors in the human thymus. Data came from immunoSEQ multiplex PCR; TCRdb stores just in-frame clones and leaves some out. The top ten clones hold more than 0.008% of a sample with hundreds of thousands of clones, over 75% of them seen once. This same sample was also part of a study on human thymus T cells.

Sequencing used thymocytes. The receptors come from a girl less than two years old with a congenital heart defect.

This chain uses TRBV6-5 with TRBJ2-7; 10 nucleotides align to TRBD1. V dropped 8 bases and J dropped 4; count of bases not matched to a gene: 5. The germline gives CDR1 MNHEY, CDR2 SVGAGI. The CDR3 extends over 13 amino acids. CDR3 bases: TGTGCCAGCGGAGGGACAGGGGTATACGAGCAGTACTTC. This codes for CASGGTGVYEQYF.

The gene calls are TRBV5-1 and TRBJ2-7; 8 nucleotides match TRBD1. The CDR3 spans 13 residues. In germline, CDR1 is SGHRS, CDR2 YFSETQ. The V segment lost 5 bases and the J segment 2 bases; nucleotides outside the gene matches: 3. The CDR3 loop is CASRLTGAYEQYF. DNA of the CDR3: TGCGCCAGCAGATTGACAGGGGCCTACGAGCAGTACTTC. The variable domain in full, with the rest retrieved from reference TRBV5-1 and TRBJ2-7, is KAGVTQTPRYLIKTRGQQVTLSCSPISGHRSVSWYQQTPGQGLQFLFEYFSETQRNKGNFPGRFSGRQFSNSRSEMNVSTLELGDSALYLCASRLTGAYEQYFGPGTRLTVT.

CDR3 coding DNA: TGCAGCGTTGATAGGGACAGGAGGGGGGGCGATGGCTACACCTTC. Protein: CSVDRDRRGGDGYTF. V usage is TRBV29-1 and J usage is TRBJ1-2, with 8 bases identical to TRBD1. The CDR3 length is 15 residues. Trimming took 3 bases from V and 6 from J; bases not matched to a gene: 12. The V gene's germline CDR1 is SQVTM and CDR2 ANQGSEA.

The chain combines TRBV15 with TRBJ2-2, with TRBD1 as a possible D gene (6 bases). Looked up from germline, CDR1 is LNHNV and CDR2 is YYDKDF (reference sequence). Trimming stripped 1 base from V and 2 bases from J, with 11 bases between. The CDR3 has 16 residues. CDR3 nucleotides: TGTGCCACCAGCAGAGTTAGGGGGATTAACACCGGGGAGCTGTTTTTT. Amino acid sequence: CATSRVRGINTGELFF.

Turning to this clone: The same CDR3 arises from other DNA sequences in this sample as well. The chain is built from TRBV5-4 and TRBJ1-6; TRBD1 might be the D (6 bases). Germline V gives CDR1 SGHNT, CDR2 YYREEE (reference sequence). Trimming stripped 0 bases from V and 6 bases from J, with 13 bases between. CDR3 size: 16 residues. In nucleotides, the CDR3 is TGTGCCAGCAGCTTGGGGCCAGGGGAGGGTAATTCACCCCTCCACTTT. This sequence encodes CASSLGPGEGNSPLHF.

This clone was observed a few times. V gene TRBV6-5 combines with J gene TRBJ1-5; maybe TRBD1 (5 bases). Germline lookup yields CDR1 MNHEY and CDR2 SVGAGI. Trimming shortened V by 5 bases and J by 8 bases, and 16 bases separated the two germline ends. The CDR3 totals 14 residues. CDR3 coding DNA: TGTGCCAGCAGTGAATCGGAGGGGTTAGAGCCCCAGCATTTT. Protein sequence: CASSESEGLEPQHF.

The J gene is TRBJ1-1, the V gene TRBV7-2; D remains unclear. V dropped 2 bases and J dropped 6 bases, with 7 bases sitting between them. Germline V gene sequence: CDR1 SGHTA, CDR2 FQGNSA. The CDR3 contains 12 residues. The CDR3 protein is CASSLYMPEAFF. The CDR3, as DNA: TGTGCCAGCAGCTTATACATGCCTGAAGCTTTCTTT.

The chain is built from TRBV5-6 and TRBJ2-7; the match to TRBD1 covers 9 bases. Germline CDR1 reads SGHDT; CDR2 reads YYEEEE. After removal of 4 bases from V and 1 base from J, the junction contained 15 bases not matched to a gene. This CDR3 comprises 18 residues. The CDR3: CASSDAGVSTGGSYEQYF. For the CDR3, the DNA is TGTGCCAGCAGCGACGCAGGAGTCTCGACAGGGGGATCCTACGAGCAGTACTTC.

The rearrangement uses TRBV27 and TRBJ1-4; 8 bases agree with TRBD1. Germline CDR1 and CDR2: MNHEY and SMNVEV (reference sequence). The V segment lost 7 bases and the J segment 0 bases; nucleotides outside the gene matches: 16. The CDR3 spans 19 residues. The CDR3 is CASKGTGNNAPATNEKLFF. The CDR3 DNA reads as TGTGCCAGCAAGGGGACAGGCAATAACGCCCCCGCAACTAATGAAAAACTGTTTTTT.

The gene calls are TRBV2 and TRBJ1-5; no definite D call. The CDR3 consists of 13 residues. Trimming took off 8 bases at V and 4 bases at J, with 12 bases between the two ends. Germline V lookup: CDR1 SNHLY, CDR2 FYNNEI. Here the CDR3 DNA reads TGTGCCAGCGGGCAGAATACAAATCAGCCCCAGCATTTT. Protein sequence: CASGQNTNQPQHF.